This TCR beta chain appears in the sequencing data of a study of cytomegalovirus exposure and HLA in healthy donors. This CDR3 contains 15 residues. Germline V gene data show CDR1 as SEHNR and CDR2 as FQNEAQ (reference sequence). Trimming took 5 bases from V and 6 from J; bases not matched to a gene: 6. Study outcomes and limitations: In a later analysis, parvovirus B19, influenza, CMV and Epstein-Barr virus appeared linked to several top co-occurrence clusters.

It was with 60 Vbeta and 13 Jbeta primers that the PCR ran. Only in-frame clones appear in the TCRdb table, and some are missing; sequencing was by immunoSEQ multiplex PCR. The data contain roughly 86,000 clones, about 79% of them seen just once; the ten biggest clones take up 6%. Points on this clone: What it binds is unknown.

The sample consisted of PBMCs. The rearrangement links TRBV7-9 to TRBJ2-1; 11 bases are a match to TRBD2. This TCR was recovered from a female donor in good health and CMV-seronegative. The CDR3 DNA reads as TGTGCCAGCAGCCACGCTAGCGGGGGGCCCAATGAGCAGTTCTTC. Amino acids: CASSHASGGPNEQFF.